Given below is one T cell receptor beta chain in context. Under the authors' procedure: Reference gene primers were amplified, and this amplification served to estimate nucleated cell counts. TCRdb keeps only in-frame clones here, not all; method: immunoSEQ multiplex PCR. That table gives V, J and clone size, and the DNA gave D and trimming. The data show a few hundred thousand clones, roughly 84% seen once. The study recruited exposed participants who had met a COVID-19 case within 2 weeks before entry. These data belong to a study of blood T cell repertoires in COVID-19. The germline gives CDR1 GTSNPN, CDR2 SVGIG (reference sequence). CDR3 length: 12 residues. The V end was cut by 8 bases, the J end by 7 bases, with 16 bases between.

The sample was PBMCs or T cells enriched from blood (not recorded which). The sequence was obtained from a woman in her fifties or sixties who had been exposed to COVID-19. The J gene is TRBJ2-3, the V gene TRBV30, with D perhaps matching TRBD2 (7 bases). The DNA for the CDR3 is TGTGCCGGGGGGGGGCTTTATTATACGCAGTATTTT. Residues: CAGGGLYYTQYF.